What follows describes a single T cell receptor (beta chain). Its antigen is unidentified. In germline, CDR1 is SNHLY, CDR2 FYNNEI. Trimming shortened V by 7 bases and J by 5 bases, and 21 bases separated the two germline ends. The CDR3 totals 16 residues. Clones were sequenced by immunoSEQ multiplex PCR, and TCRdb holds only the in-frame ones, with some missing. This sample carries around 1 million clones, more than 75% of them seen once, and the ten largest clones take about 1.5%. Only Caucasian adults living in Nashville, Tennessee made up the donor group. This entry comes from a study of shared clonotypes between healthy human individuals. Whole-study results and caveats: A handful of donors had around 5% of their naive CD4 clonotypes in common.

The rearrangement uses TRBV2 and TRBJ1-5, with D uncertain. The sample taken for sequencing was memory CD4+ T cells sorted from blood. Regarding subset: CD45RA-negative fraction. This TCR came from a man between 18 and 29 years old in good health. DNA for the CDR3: TGTGCCAGCAACCAAGGGAGGATTCGGGCGGATCAGCCCCAGCATTTT. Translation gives CASNQGRIRADQPQHF.